This T cell receptor (beta chain) stems from a study of PD-1 blockade in classical Hodgkin lymphoma (dated by TCRdb to the early 2020s). For context, the study as a whole: Nivolumab dosing was 3 mg/kg intravenously every 2 weeks, continuing until either disease progression or unacceptable toxicity. The study used CyTOF and TCR beta sequencing to define a peripheral blood immune signature of response to PD-1 blockade in classical Hodgkin lymphoma. The investigation overall reported the following: Lower diversity was seen in patients whose nivolumab began less than 1 year after ASCT, and these patients were left out of later analyses so that immune reconstitution would not confound the results. The study was restricted to a single clinical trial cohort, and the causes of repertoire differences, possibly disease activity or prior therapy, were left undefined. CD4+ but not CD8+ TCR diversity rose significantly by C4D1 (p=0.0027 vs p=0.16), most apparent in complete responders (p=0.02). Trial patients with a complete response had baseline diversity similar to that of newly diagnosed patients, while partial responders and progressors had significantly lower diversity. Baseline TCR diversity was reported as lower in newly diagnosed patients than in healthy donors, and lower still in relapsed/refractory patients.

About this clone itself: Its antigen target is currently unknown. There are no base qualities to consult, and no much larger clone falls within one base.

V and J are trimmed by 6 bases and 4 bases, and the gene matches miss 5 bases of the junction. There are 13 amino acids in the CDR3, from cysteine to phenylalanine inclusive. Only the CDR3 part of the read is kept: 39 bases, read in frame from the first base. From the germline V gene, CDR1 is SNHLY and CDR2 is FYNNEI. The Qiagen DNeasy kit was used to extract genomic DNA from unsorted PBMCs and from the negatively selected CD4+ and CD8+ fractions. TCR beta CDR3 regions were amplified by immunoSEQ multiplex PCR using primers annealing to V and J segments. Amplification bias was minimized using a synthetic immune receptor repertoire, and residual bias was removed computationally after sequencing. The paper's processing steps were these. Repertoire diversity was quantified as the Shannon entropy index using custom Python scripts. Unsorted, CD4+ and CD8+ repertoires were analyzed separately, except for combined analyses in which CD4+ and CD8+ sequences were merged in silico. Clonal expansion was defined as a frequency increase of at least 2-fold after treatment compared with C1D1, and clones undetected at baseline were assigned a pseudocount of 0.5. Clones with 0 or 1 copy at C1D1 were defined as singleton clones, while clones with 2 or more copies were defined as non-singleton clones. Clones expanded in unsorted samples were annotated as CD4+, CD8+ or unknown by matching protein sequences in sorted samples from the same patient. Diversity changes from C1D1 to C4D1 were tested in paired samples using Wilcoxon tests. As stored in TCRdb, this immuneACCESS dataset retains in-frame rearrangements with V and J assigned. A fraction of the clones does not appear; measured against another copy, unresolved V genes explain less than half of the discrepancy, and the remainder lacks a known reason. V, J and clone size are those of that table, while D and trimming were read from the DNA. This sample gives around 25,000 clones in total; roughly four fifths of them show up just once. Together, the top ten hold roughly 11% of the sample.

What this sample's time point label stands for: cycle 2 day 1 (C2D1) of nivolumab. Every trial patient had relapsed following autologous stem cell transplantation, and prior brentuximab vedotin exposure was what differed among cohorts A, B and C. A total of around 59 patients with relapsed/refractory classical Hodgkin lymphoma made up the trial cohort, and each patient's best overall response was complete response, partial response or progressive disease. Trial patients were treated with single-agent nivolumab in the multi-cohort phase II CheckMate 205 trial. An independent review committee assessed best overall response by applying the 2007 International Working Group response criteria. PBMCs from the trial were collected at three points: immediately before nivolumab initiation (C1D1), and during therapy at cycle 2 day 1 and cycle 4 day 1. Peripheral blood was collected in 8 mL Vacutainer Cell Preparation Tubes, from which PBMCs were isolated by centrifugation and then cryopreserved.

The specimen comprised peripheral blood mononuclear cells (PBMCs), sampled before the second cycle of nivolumab. The TCR originated in a human donor with classical Hodgkin lymphoma. Recombination linked TRBV2 to TRBJ1-1, and 7 junctional nucleotides match TRBD1. CDR3 protein: CASRKGGGTEAFF. The DNA is TGTGCCAGCAGGAAAGGGGGCGGCACTGAAGCTTTCTTT.